The 17 T cell receptor beta chains listed next were all sequenced from one sample in a study of human T cells and chemical hapten exposure. TCRdb analysed the RACE reads with MiXCR anew, one entry per CDR3 protein. The sample has about 37,000 distinct CDR3 sequences, around 6.8% seen once; the top ten hold about 10%. Time point indicated: patch test 1, 2 weeks after DPC sensitization. As for treatment: therapeutic diphenylcyclopropenone sensitization with weekly scalp DPC. Extraction of total RNA was performed on unfractionated whole blood. Source: whole blood, taken in connection with sensitization to the hapten diphenylcyclopropenone (DPC). These receptors were taken from a woman aged 30 to 39 with alopecia areata. Some clones in this sample may be carry-over from other donors' samples.

In this sample, this clonotype turned up many times. CDR3 residues: CASSEAVYNEQFF. CDR3 nucleotide sequence: TGTGCCAGCAGTGAAGCTGTTTACAATGAGCAGTTCTTC. V and J are TRBV2 and TRBJ2-1, with unresolved D. Germline values: CDR1 SNHLY, CDR2 FYNNEI. V lost 0 bases and J lost 4, with 4 bases in between. CDR3 size: 13 residues.

The sample holds many counts of this clonotype. The gene calls are TRBV6-2 or TRBV6-3 and TRBJ1-5; D remains ambiguous. Germline V CDR1 and CDR2: MNHEY, SVGEGT. This CDR3 comprises 13 residues. Trimming cost V 5 bases and J 11 bases, with 16 bases left between them. The CDR3 DNA reads as TGTGCCAGCAGTCACGACGTTGAAGCGTCCCAGCATTTT. Its protein product is CASSHDVEASQHF.

In this sample, this clonotype turned up many times. The rearrangement links TRBV29-1 to TRBJ1-2; D unclear. V lost 1 base and J 1 base, leaving 16 bases between the germline ends. The germline V gene encodes CDR1 SQVTM and CDR2 ANQGSEA. The CDR3 sequence is 16 residues long. This CDR3 reads CSVEGGTSQNNYGYTF. Written as DNA, the CDR3 is TGCAGCGTTGAAGGAGGTACATCCCAAAATAACTATGGCTACACCTTC.

This clonotype has a handful of counts. This chain uses TRBV6-2 or TRBV6-3 with TRBJ2-3; D ambiguous. Germline assignment: CDR1 MNHEY and CDR2 SVGEGT. Trimming took 4 bases from V and 0 from J, leaving 14 bases between them. The CDR3 covers 16 residues. CDR3 nucleotide sequence: TGTGCCAGCAGTTTGCGGACCCCGAAGAGCACAGATACGCAGTATTTT. The encoded protein is CASSLRTPKSTDTQYF.

For this clonotype: This may arise from a read error, as a much more abundant clone is one base away. The chain links TRBV2 to TRBJ2-7; D uncertain. This CDR3 comprises 12 residues. Deletions cut 4 bases from V and 8 bases from J, with 12 bases between. Germline CDR1 is SNHLY and CDR2 is FYNNEI. CDR3 sequence: CASSVGVGQQYF. The CDR3, as DNA: TGTGCCAGCAGTGTTGGGGTTGGCCAGCAGTACTTC.

This clonotype was seen more than once but under ten times. The chain links TRBV28 to TRBJ1-6, with TRBD1 matching 9 bases. Germline-derived CDR1 and CDR2 are MDHEN and SYDVKM. This CDR3 is 15 amino acids long. The V segment lost 8 bases and the J segment 7 bases; nucleotides outside the gene matches: 9. The CDR3 DNA sequence: TGTGCCAGCGGAAACAGGGGGCTTGCGAATTCACCCCTCCACTTT. This gives the protein CASGNRGLANSPLHF.

This clonotype was seen ten or more times. The V and J genes are TRBV6-2 or TRBV6-3 and TRBJ1-1, with 9 bases lining up with TRBD1. The trim removed 6 bases at V and 9 bases at J, leaving 11 bases unmatched. The CDR3 runs to 14 residues. Per germline, CDR1 MNHEY and CDR2 SVGEGT. The CDR3 reads CASSQDRGSEKAFF. DNA for the CDR3: TGTGCCAGCAGCCAGGACAGGGGTTCGGAGAAAGCTTTCTTT.

The rearrangement links TRBV3-1 to TRBJ2-3; TRBD2 matches at 12 bases. Germline V lookup: CDR1 LGHDT, CDR2 YNNKEL (reference sequence). The CDR3 is 16 residues long. V lost 4 bases and J lost 6; bases outside the gene matches: 8. CDR3 bases: TGTGCCAGCAGCCCTGGACTAGCGGGGCCGGGGGATACGCAGTATTTT. Its translation is CASSPGLAGPGDTQYF.

The V call is TRBV30, the J call TRBJ2-7, with a tentative D call TRBD1 (5 bases). The CDR3 runs to 13 residues. Germline CDR1 and CDR2: GTSNPN and SVGIG (reference sequence). Trimming pared 7 bases from V and 3 bases from J, leaving 16 bases between. The DNA for the CDR3 is TGTGCCTCCACCCCGAAAGACAGCTACGAGCAGTACTTC. Translation gives CASTPKDSYEQYF.

This clonotype was seen at least ten times. This chain connects TRBV5-5 to TRBJ1-1; D is uncertain. V was pared by 0 bases and J by 4 bases, with 7 bases between. Germline-derived CDR1 and CDR2 are SGHKS and YYEKEE (reference sequence). CDR3 length: 13 residues. In nucleotides, the CDR3 is TGTGCCAGCAGCTTGGTCGTATTCACTGAAGCTTTCTTT. It encodes CASSLVVFTEAFF.

By share of the sample, this clonotype is medium-sized. The rearrangement links TRBV4-2 to TRBJ2-1, with D possibly called TRBD1 or TRBD2 (7 bases each). The CDR3 is 16 amino acids. The germline V gene encodes CDR1 LGHNA and CDR2 YNFKEQ. Trimming stripped 1 base from V and 4 bases from J, with 14 bases between. CDR3 in amino acids: CASSQVPGGQYNEQFF. CDR3 nucleotides: TGTGCCAGCAGCCAAGTGCCGGGGGGACAGTACAATGAGCAGTTCTTC.

The chain has TRBV7-9 and TRBJ1-4; 8 bases align to TRBD1. The length of the CDR3 is 15 residues. The V gene end was trimmed by 5 bases and the J gene end by 8 bases; junction bases not matched to a gene: 10. CDR1 and CDR2 from the germline V gene are SEHNR and FQNEAQ (reference sequence). CDR3 region: CASSDTDRVREKLFF. The CDR3 coding sequence is TGTGCCAGCAGCGACACGGACAGGGTACGCGAAAAACTGTTTTTT.

This sequence joins TRBV28 and TRBJ1-1; TRBD1 is a possible D gene (5 bases). The CDR3 covers 16 residues. CDR1 and CDR2 (germline): MDHEN, SYDVKM. V lost 6 bases and J 0 bases, leaving 17 bases between the germline ends. The CDR3, as DNA: TGTGCCAGCAGGAGGGGACCTGGGGCATTGAACACTGAAGCTTTCTTT. This codes for CASRRGPGALNTEAFF. The variable domain in full, with the rest retrieved from reference TRBV28 and TRBJ1-1, is DVKVTQSSRYLVKRTGEKVFLECVQDMDHENMFWYRQDPGLGLRLIYFSYDVKMKEKGDIPEGYSVSREKKERFSLILESASTNQTSMYLCASRRGPGALNTEAFFGQGTRLTVV.

V and J are TRBV13 and TRBJ1-4, with D possibly matching TRBD1 (5 bases). The CDR3 is made up of 14 amino acids. V shed 3 bases and J shed 7 bases, with 12 bases lying between them. Germline V gene lookup returns CDR1 PRHDT and CDR2 FYEKMQ (reference sequence). The CDR3 DNA follows: TGTGCCAGCAGCTTGGGGCGCAATGGTGAAAAACTGTTTTTT. Translated, it gives CASSLGRNGEKLFF. Full variable domain (rest looked up from reference TRBV13 and TRBJ1-4): AAGVIQSPRHLIKEKRETATLKCYPIPRHDTVYWYQQGPGQDPQFLISFYEKMQSDKGSIPDRFSAQQFSDYHSELNMSSLELGDSALYFCASSLGRNGEKLFFGSGTQLSVL.

DNA for the CDR3: TGTGCCAGCAGTTCCCCGGCCCTGACGGGGTCCTACGAGCAGTACTTC. This sequence encodes CASSSPALTGSYEQYF. The chain links TRBV6-5 to TRBJ2-7, with D maybe TRBD2 (5 bases). With 4 bases removed from V and 1 base from J, the gap between germline ends came to 17 bases. In germline, CDR1 is MNHEY, CDR2 SVGAGI. The CDR3 runs to 16 residues.

This clonotype appeared many times. V gene TRBV6-6 combines with J gene TRBJ1-2; D remains unclear. In germline, CDR1 is MNHNY, CDR2 SVGAGI (reference sequence). The CDR3 totals 17 residues. V shed 0 bases and J shed 4 bases, with 18 bases lying between them. CDR3 bases: TGTGCCAGCAGTTACTCGATATCGGATGATAAGCCCTATGGCTACACCTTC. Translation gives CASSYSISDDKPYGYTF.

This clonotype has a handful of counts. In DNA, the CDR3 is TGTGCCAGCAGCGCGCTGACAGGGTCCTACGAGCAGTACTTC. Translating gives CASSALTGSYEQYF. This chain connects TRBV7-8 to TRBJ2-7, with 7 bases fitting TRBD1. The length of the CDR3 is 14 residues. The V gene's germline CDR1 is SGHVS and CDR2 FQNEAQ. The J segment lost 1 base and the V segment lost 5 bases, leaving 5 bases of the junction unmatched.